This TCR beta chain was found in a study of Ad26.COV2.S vaccination and SARS-CoV-2 variants. Assay: immunoSEQ multiplex PCR; the TCRdb copy retains only in-frame clones and omits some. The sample holds over 400,000 clones; around 91% are singletons and the top ten take less than 5.5%. Specified treatment: roughly 19 received Ad26.COV2.S at low or high dose, single or two shots; a few received placebo; per-sample allocation not given. Collection of the samples took place on day 63 after the first injection of vaccine or placebo. V lost 2 bases and J 2 bases, leaving 10 bases between the germline ends. Per the germline V gene, CDR1 is GTSNPN and CDR2 is SVGIG (reference sequence). This CDR3 is built from 15 residues.

The V gene is TRBV30, the J gene TRBJ2-6; maybe TRBD1 (6 bases). This receptor was obtained from a person aged 18-60 years who received the Ad26.COV2.S COVID-19 vaccine or a placebo. The source was peripheral blood, collected in a trial of Ad26.COV2.S vaccine versus placebo. CDR3 sequence (DNA): TGTGCCTGGAGTCAGAACAGGGCTGGGGCCAACGTCCTGACTTTC. Translating gives CAWSQNRAGANVLTF.